Following are 5 T cell receptor beta chains from one sample sequenced in a study of T-cell reconstitution after alpha-beta-depleted transplantation in children (dated by TCRdb to the mid-2010s). Libraries were built with PCR. TCRdb names Illumina HiSeq 2500 as the instrument used. Molecular barcoding was employed in the preparation of TCR libraries, with unique molecular identifiers being used to normalize TCRbeta repertoire quantification. TCRdb reworked the public reads: Q25 trimming with fastp, MiXCR clone assembly, productive beta chains retained. Each CDR3 protein appears once, grouped with its most common genes and DNA. The sample includes a few hundred thousand distinct CDR3 sequences, with approximately 9.8% observed a single time. The ten biggest clones cover around 5% of the sample. The sequenced sample was PBMCs from the stem cell graft donor, obtained from the stem cell graft. The source is a human donor who donated a stem cell graft to a child with SCID.

This clonotype was counted a few times. The chain links TRBV12-3 or TRBV12-4 to TRBJ1-1; D ambiguous. The CDR3 spans 13 residues. The V and J ends lost 3 bases and 0 bases respectively, with 5 bases between them. DNA for the CDR3: TGTGCCAGCAGTTTTCTGGTGAACACTGAAGCTTTCTTT. Translating gives CASSFLVNTEAFF.

This clonotype showed up many times. V is TRBV4-3 and J is TRBJ1-4; D ambiguous. The germline V gene has CDR1 LGHNA and CDR2 YSLEER. Trimming removed 2 bases at V and 2 bases at J, with 15 bases between. CDR3 size: 17 residues. The CDR3 DNA is TGCGCCAGCAGCCAATTTCGTTGGGTCTCTACTAATGAAAAACTGTTTTTT. Its protein product is CASSQFRWVSTNEKLFF.

This clonotype was counted many times. The chain employs TRBV7-9 and TRBJ2-1; TRBD2 agrees at 8 bases. This CDR3 contains 16 residues. J lost 5 bases, V lost 4 bases, and 10 bases had no gene match. CDR1 and CDR2 (germline): SEHNR, FQNEAQ (reference sequence). The CDR3 nucleotides are TGTGCCAGCAGCTCGGACGGGGGGGCCCAAAACAATGAGCAGTTCTTC. The encoded protein is CASSSDGGAQNNEQFF.

This clonotype was seen repeatedly, ten times or more. The junction differs from germline at one of its ends, possibly a read error. J is TRBJ1-1 and V is TRBV5-1; D is unresolved. The CDR3 length is 12 residues. CDR1 is SGHRS and CDR2 is YFSETQ in the germline V gene. The CDR3 nucleotides are TGTGCCAGCAGCTTCGGGAACACTGAAGCTTTCTTT. It yields the protein CASSFGNTEAFF.

In its sample, this clonotype was seen many times. The rearrangement uses TRBV9 and TRBJ2-1, with a weak D call TRBD2 (5 bases). There are 14 residues in the CDR3. Germline values: CDR1 SGDLS, CDR2 YYNGEE. The ends were cut back, 4 bases at V and 5 bases at J, with 13 bases in the middle. The CDR3 protein is CASSLRTADNEQFF. The CDR3 coding sequence is TGTGCCAGCAGCTTACGGACTGCAGACAATGAGCAGTTCTTC. The variable domain in full, with the rest retrieved from reference TRBV9 and TRBJ2-1, is DSGVTQTPKHLITATGQRVTLRCSPRSGDLSVYWYQQSLDQGLQFLIQYYNGEERAKGNILERFSAQQFPDLHSELNLSSLELGDSALYFCASSLRTADNEQFFGPGTRLTVL.